This TCR beta chain appears in the sequencing data of a study of siplizumab effects on memory and regulatory T cells (dated by TCRdb to the late 2010s). The study in broad terms: The study examined how the anti-CD2 antibody siplizumab affects alloreactive T-cell subsets in allogeneic mixed lymphocyte reactions built from human PBMCs. Results the study describes overall, beyond this receptor: Unstimulated naive T cells appeared more diverse than memory T cells, and naive cells seemed to contribute substantially to the alloresponse. The cumulative frequency of alloreactive sequences that could be traced back to unstimulated CD4+ memory T cells was significantly reduced by siplizumab. Among mappable alloreactive CD4+ clones, the Treg-derived fraction averaged around 69% with siplizumab versus around 25% in control reactions. The suppressive function of proliferating Tregs from siplizumab cultures was not functionally confirmed. About 75-95% of proliferating CD4+ or CD8+ clones could not be given a naive or memory phenotype. Because sequences at frequencies below about 10^-5 were poorly captured, only a minor fraction of alloreactive clones could be mapped back to unstimulated subsets.

Libraries were built with the immunoSEQ multiplex PCR assay. Around 92,000 TCR templates per sample were assayed by the deep sequencing platform. Genomic DNA extracted from sorted T cells was used for TCRbeta CDR3 sequencing. Per the original workflow: Clonal analysis of TCRbeta CDR3 data was done in the R programming language. Alloreactive CD4+ and CD8+ clones were identified by comparing unstimulated samples to CFSE-low samples taken after the reaction. Regulatory or non-regulatory origin was assigned to alloreactive CD4+ clones by matching of sequences to sorted unstimulated Treg and non-Treg repertoires. This immuneACCESS table, as held by TCRdb, lists in-frame sequences with V and J called but not all clones. Of the missing ones, under half trace to an unresolved V gene in checked studies; the others have no known cause. V, J and clone size reflect that table, while D and trimming were determined from the DNA. The sample data list under 140,000 clones, and 80% to 95% of these were observed just once. Of the sample, about 1.5% falls within the top ten clones.

CDR1 and CDR2 (SGDLS, YYNGEE) derive from the germline V gene. V and J are truncated by 3 bases and 1 base respectively, leaving an intervening sequence of 7 bases. The CDR3, cysteine through phenylalanine, is 13 amino acids long. The only DNA kept is the CDR3, 39 bases in frame from the first base. Comment on this clone: Its target antigen remains unknown. Per-base quality was not reported, and no clone a single base away is much larger than it.

TCRbeta CDR3 sequencing was performed on sorted unstimulated T cells and on proliferating T cells recovered from mixed lymphocyte reactions. Fresh whole blood from some eleven HLA-typed healthy donors was used to isolate PBMCs. Sample: CD4+ T cells sorted from blood. The V and J genes are TRBV9 and TRBJ1-2; no D segment can be confidently identified. The TCR originated in a human donor in good health. The CDR3 is CASSATVNYGYTF. The sequenced DNA: TGTGCCAGCAGCGCTACAGTTAACTATGGCTACACCTTC. Full variable domain (CDR3 extended with the reference TRBV9 and TRBJ1-2 proteins): DSGVTQTPKHLITATGQRVTLRCSPRSGDLSVYWYQQSLDQGLQFLIQYYNGEERAKGNILERFSAQQFPDLHSELNLSSLELGDSALYFCASSATVNYGYTFGSGTRLTVV.